A single sample gave rise to the 6 T cell receptor beta chains below, sequenced in a study of blood T cell repertoires in COVID-19. Here immunoSEQ multiplex PCR was the method, and the copy in TCRdb shows in-frame clones only, minus some. The table includes about 46,000 clones, 88% detected once. Sequenced material: peripheral blood. The receptors here all came from a man in his fifties or sixties with active COVID-19.

V and J are TRBV25-1 and TRBJ1-1; unclear D gene. Trimming removed 1 base at V and 8 bases at J, with 11 bases between. CDR3 length equals 13 residues. Germline V gives CDR1 MGHDK, CDR2 SYGVNS. The CDR3 nucleotides are TGTGCCAGCAGTGAATTTTCCTCTCCCGAAGCTTTCTTT. Its protein is CASSEFSSPEAFF.

The rearrangement joins TRBV7-9 to TRBJ2-5; D unclear. The CDR3 contains 11 residues. The germline gives CDR1 SEHNR, CDR2 FQNEAQ (reference sequence). Trimming took off 10 bases at V and 5 bases at J, with 11 bases between the two ends. In nucleotides, the CDR3 is TGTGCCACTCAGGATTCGGAGACCCAGTACTTC. Residues: CATQDSETQYF.

The rearrangement uses TRBV5-5 and TRBJ1-1; D is uncertain. CDR1 and CDR2 from the germline V gene are SGHKS and YYEKEE (reference sequence). CDR3 length: 13 residues. With 2 bases removed from V and 4 bases from J, the gap between germline ends came to 9 bases. The CDR3 is CASSFAGSTEAFF. Here the CDR3 DNA reads TGTGCCAGCAGCTTCGCGGGGAGCACTGAAGCTTTCTTT.

The chain combines TRBV5-5 with TRBJ2-3; 7 bases map to TRBD1. The germline CDR1 and CDR2 sequences are SGHKS and YYEKEE (reference sequence). Germline trimming cut 3 bases from V and 2 bases from J; bases unmatched to any gene: 3. The CDR3 has 14 amino acids. CDR3 region: CASSSGQPTDTQYF. In DNA form, the CDR3 reads TGTGCCAGCAGCTCGGGACAGCCCACAGATACGCAGTATTTT.

The rearrangement links TRBV7-9 to TRBJ2-1; possibly TRBD2 for D (6 bases). The V end was cut by 8 bases, the J end by 2 bases, with 10 bases between. CDR3 size: 13 residues. Germline-derived CDR1 and CDR2 are SEHNR and FQNEAQ (reference sequence). This chain's CDR3 is CASGRGAYNEQFF. The CDR3 nucleotides are TGTGCCAGCGGGCGGGGCGCCTACAATGAGCAGTTCTTC.

The rearrangement joins TRBV19 to TRBJ2-3, with TRBD2 as a possible D gene (6 bases). The ends were cut back, 9 bases at V and 2 bases at J, with 12 bases in the middle. This CDR3 has 13 amino acids. Germline V gene lookup returns CDR1 LNHDA and CDR2 SQIVND (reference sequence). DNA of the CDR3: TGTGCCAGCACCCTAGCGTACACAGATACGCAGTATTTT. Its translation is CASTLAYTDTQYF.